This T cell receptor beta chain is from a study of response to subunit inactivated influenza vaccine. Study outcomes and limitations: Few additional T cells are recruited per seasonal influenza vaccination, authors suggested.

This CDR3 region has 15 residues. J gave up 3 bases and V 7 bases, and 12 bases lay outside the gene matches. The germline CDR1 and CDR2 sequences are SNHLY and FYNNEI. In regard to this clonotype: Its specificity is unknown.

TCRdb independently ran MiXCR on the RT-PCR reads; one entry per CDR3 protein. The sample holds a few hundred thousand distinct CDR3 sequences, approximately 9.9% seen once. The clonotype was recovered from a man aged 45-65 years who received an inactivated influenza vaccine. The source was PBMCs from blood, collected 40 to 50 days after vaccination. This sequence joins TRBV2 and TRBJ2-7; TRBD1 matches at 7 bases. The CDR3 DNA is TGTGCCAGCACTGTCCGGGACAGCCCTTACTACGAGCAGTACTTC. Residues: CASTVRDSPYYEQYF. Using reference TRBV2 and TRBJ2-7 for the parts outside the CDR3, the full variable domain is EPEVTQTPSHQVTQMGQEVILRCVPISNHLYFYWYRQILGQKVEFLVSFYNNEISEKSEIFDDQFSVERPDGSNFTLKIRSTKLEDSAMYFCASTVRDSPYYEQYFGPGTRLTVT.